These 9 T cell receptor beta chains share one sample of origin, sequenced in a study of molecular identifiers for immune sequencing clone quantification. TCRdb passed the PCR reads through MiXCR, listing each CDR3 protein once. The data hold about 500,000 distinct CDR3 sequences, with about 22% observed a single time. The sequenced sample was naive CD8+ T cells from blood, with Jurkat cell RNA spiked in. The subset is: FACS-sorted CD8+CD4-CCR7+CD45RA+ naive T cells. The receptors come from a human donor in good health. Some libraries in this study had Jurkat cell RNA spiked in.

This clonotype was observed a handful of times. This chain links TRBV5-6 with TRBJ2-2, with TRBD1 matching 9 bases. From germline, CDR1 is SGHDT and CDR2 YYEEEE. J gave up 5 bases and V 3 bases, and 8 bases lay outside the gene matches. The CDR3 totals 16 residues. For the CDR3, the DNA is TGTGCCAGCAGCTCTAATGACAGGGGGGATACCGGGGAGCTGTTTTTT. Its translation is CASSSNDRGDTGELFF.

Concerning this clonotype itself: A much larger clone differs by one base, so this may be a read error. V is TRBV4-1 and J is TRBJ1-4, with D possibly matching TRBD1 (6 bases). The CDR3 loop spans 18 amino acids. Trimming shortened V by 0 bases and J by 3 bases, and 17 bases separated the two germline ends. Germline V CDR1 and CDR2: MGHRA, YSYEKL. This CDR3 is CASSQDPPGQYSNEKLFF. CDR3 bases: TGCGCCAGCAGCCAAGATCCTCCAGGACAGTACTCTAATGAAAAACTGTTTTTT.

The chain recombines TRBV27 with TRBJ2-4; D may match TRBD1 or TRBD2 (5 bases each). In germline, CDR1 is MNHEY, CDR2 SMNVEV (reference sequence). CDR3 length: 16 residues. V was shortened by 0 bases and J by 3 bases, with 12 bases between the two germline ends. The CDR3 protein is CASSLSSGGYKNIQYF. DNA for the CDR3: TGTGCCAGCAGTTTATCTTCTGGGGGTTACAAAAACATTCAGTACTTC.

This clonotype appeared a few times. The rearrangement uses TRBV20-1 and TRBJ1-2; 8 nucleotides agree with TRBD1. The junction had 14 bases not matched to a gene; V was cut back by 6 bases and J by 14 bases. The CDR3 runs to 12 residues. In germline, CDR1 is DFQATT, CDR2 SNEGSKA (reference sequence). CDR3 protein: CSAEGFQGAGTF. CDR3 bases: TGCAGTGCGGAAGGTTTCCAGGGGGCTGGTACCTTC.

This clonotype was seen more than once but under ten times. The J gene is TRBJ2-3, the V gene TRBV11-2, with TRBD2 identical over 10 bases. The length of the CDR3 is 20 residues. The V segment lost 0 bases and the J segment 2 bases; nucleotides outside the gene matches: 14. The germline V gene has CDR1 SGHAT and CDR2 FQNNGV. DNA of the CDR3: TGTGCCAGCAGCTTAGAACTAAAAGAAGTAGCGGGAGGTATCACAGATACGCAGTATTTT. It yields the protein CASSLELKEVAGGITDTQYF.

At least ten counts were recorded for this clonotype. This rearrangement joins TRBV6-2 or TRBV6-3 to TRBJ1-5; no definite D call. The germline CDR1 and CDR2 sequences are MNHEY and SVGEGT. This CDR3 is built from 13 residues. With 2 bases removed from V and 4 bases from J, the gap between germline ends came to 6 bases. In DNA form, the CDR3 reads TGTGCCAGCAGTTACAGCCTGAATCAGCCCCAGCATTTT. It is translated as CASSYSLNQPQHF.

The chain has TRBV5-6 and TRBJ2-7, with D unresolved. Germline V CDR1 and CDR2: SGHDT, YYEEEE. V lost 0 bases to trimming and J lost 9 bases, with 7 bases between them. The CDR3 totals 11 residues. The CDR3 sequence: CASSLADVQYF. The CDR3 DNA follows: TGTGCCAGCAGCTTGGCTGACGTGCAGTACTTC.

This clonotype occurred many times. The chain couples TRBV15 to TRBJ1-5, with a tentative D call TRBD1 (5 bases). Trimming left V 1 base short and J 1 base short, with 8 bases between. This CDR3 has 15 residues. CDR1 and CDR2 (germline): LNHNV, YYDKDF (reference sequence). CDR3 DNA sequence: TGTGCCACCAGCAGAGGTTGGGACAGCAATCAGCCCCAGCATTTT. This codes for CATSRGWDSNQPQHF.

This chain connects TRBV4-3 to TRBJ1-4; D not certain. The ends were cut back, 4 bases at V and 4 bases at J, with 10 bases in the middle. This CDR3 spans 14 amino acids. The germline V gene encodes CDR1 LGHNA and CDR2 YSLEER. The CDR3 loop is CASSRSWDNEKLFF. For the CDR3, the DNA is TGCGCCAGCAGCCGGTCATGGGATAATGAAAAACTGTTTTTT.